One and the same sample provided the 27 T cell receptor beta chains below, sequenced in a study of T cell responses to AZD1222 COVID-19 vaccine. Assay: immunoSEQ multiplex PCR; the TCRdb copy retains only in-frame clones and omits some. The sample carries about 83,000 clones, approximately 90% recorded once. The source was peripheral blood, collected 28 days after the second AZD1222 dose. The receptors stem from an adult who received the AZD1222 COVID-19 vaccine.

The J gene is TRBJ1-2, the V gene TRBV6-6; TRBD1 is a possible D gene (6 bases). Looked up from germline, CDR1 is MNHNY and CDR2 is SVGAGI (reference sequence). CDR3 length: 16 residues. V lost 2 bases and J lost 0, with 13 bases in between. The DNA of the CDR3 is TGTGCCAGCAGTTACGCGACAGGACTTGCTAACTATGGCTACACCTTC. Translated, it gives CASSYATGLANYGYTF.

The CDR3 DNA sequence: TGTGCCAGCACCCTCACCGGGGGACCGGTTGGAAACACCATATATTTT. Its protein product is CASTLTGGPVGNTIYF. The V call is TRBV6-8, the J call TRBJ1-3; D is possibly TRBD1 (5 bases). The CDR3 consists of 16 residues. The V gene lost 7 bases and the J gene lost 3 bases, with 19 bases spanning the gap. The germline V gene has CDR1 MNHGY and CDR2 SAAAGT.

The gene calls are TRBV19 and TRBJ2-7; 7 bases match TRBD2. Germline V lookup: CDR1 LNHDA, CDR2 SQIVND (reference sequence). V shed 1 base and J 3 bases; nucleotides not matched to a gene: 3. This CDR3 is 14 amino acids long. CDR3 amino acids: CASSIGGRGYEQYF. The DNA of the CDR3 is TGTGCCAGTAGTATAGGAGGGAGGGGCTACGAGCAGTACTTC.

This clone is a singleton in its sample. The chain has TRBV9 and TRBJ1-3; 7 nucleotides match TRBD1. V was clipped by 4 bases and J by 0 bases; unmatched bases: 7. Germline CDR1 and CDR2: SGDLS and YYNGEE. The CDR3 loop spans 16 amino acids. The CDR3 sequence is CASSTRDSYSGNTIYF. The DNA for the CDR3 is TGTGCCAGCAGCACCCGGGACAGCTACTCTGGAAACACCATATATTTT.

This chain uses TRBV10-3 with TRBJ2-7; TRBD1 is a possible D gene (6 bases). Germline V gene data show CDR1 as ENHRY and CDR2 as SYGVKD. Trimming took 2 bases from V and 5 from J, leaving 25 bases between them. The CDR3 covers 18 residues. The CDR3 bases are TGTGCCATCAGTGAGACGAGATTTAAGACAGGCCGAAGCCACGAGCAGTACTTC. Its protein product is CAISETRFKTGRSHEQYF.

J is TRBJ2-5 and V is TRBV5-6; 10 bases match TRBD1. Germline V gives CDR1 SGHDT, CDR2 YYEEEE. V trimming: 4 bases; J trimming: 1 base; junction bases outside the gene matches: 7. The CDR3 spans 16 residues. The CDR3 DNA follows: TGTGCCAGCAGCGTCCGGGACAGGGGAAGCCAAGAGACCCAGTACTTC. Protein product: CASSVRDRGSQETQYF.

The chain has TRBV9 and TRBJ2-2; D gene uncertain. The germline CDR1 and CDR2 sequences are SGDLS and YYNGEE. The V gene lost 6 bases and the J gene lost 3 bases, with 6 bases spanning the gap. This CDR3 has 12 residues. CDR3 nucleotide sequence: TGTGCCAGCAATGAGCACACCGGGGAGCTGTTTTTT. This codes for CASNEHTGELFF. Based on the CDR3 plus reference TRBV9 and TRBJ2-2, the full variable domain is DSGVTQTPKHLITATGQRVTLRCSPRSGDLSVYWYQQSLDQGLQFLIQYYNGEERAKGNILERFSAQQFPDLHSELNLSSLELGDSALYFCASNEHTGELFFGEGSRLTVL.

The chain has TRBV27 and TRBJ2-7; 13 nucleotides agree with TRBD2. Germline lookup yields CDR1 MNHEY and CDR2 SMNVEV (reference sequence). V shed 3 bases and J 3 bases; nucleotides not matched to a gene: 2. The CDR3 length is 15 residues. In nucleotides, the CDR3 is TGTGCCAGCAGTTTGACTAGCGGGAGGCTCTACGAGCAGTACTTC. It codes for CASSLTSGRLYEQYF.

The gene calls are TRBV7-9 and TRBJ2-3; 16 bases map to TRBD2. This CDR3 has 18 residues. Trimming at V came to 5 bases and at J to 1 base, leaving 6 bases not matched to a gene. CDR1 is SEHNR and CDR2 is FQNEAQ in the germline V gene (reference sequence). CDR3 loop: CASSLGTSGRAGTDTQYF. Here the CDR3 DNA reads TGTGCCAGCAGCCTAGGGACTAGCGGGAGGGCCGGCACAGATACGCAGTATTTT.

The V gene is TRBV12-3 or TRBV12-4, the J gene TRBJ1-6; 7 nucleotides agree with TRBD1. CDR3 length: 13 residues. Losses at the gene ends were 2 bases for V and 9 bases for J; bases not matched to a gene: 1. The CDR3 DNA follows: TGTGCCAGCAGTTTACAGGGGGGTTCACCCCTCCACTTT. This encodes CASSLQGGSPLHF.

This sequence joins TRBV4-3 and TRBJ2-3; D unresolved. V lost 0 bases and J lost 4, with 5 bases in between. CDR3 length equals 13 residues. Germline V lookup: CDR1 LGHNA, CDR2 YSLEER. CDR3: CASSQETPDTQYF. CDR3 nucleotide sequence: TGCGCCAGCAGCCAAGAAACACCAGATACGCAGTATTTT.

V gene TRBV4-3 combines with J gene TRBJ2-7; perhaps TRBD2 as D (6 bases). This CDR3 region has 17 residues. The V gene's germline CDR1 is LGHNA and CDR2 YSLEER. The V end lost 1 base, the J end lost 5 bases, and 21 bases lay between the germline ends. This chain's CDR3 is CASSQGFGGIKTDEQYF. The CDR3 coding sequence is TGCGCCAGCAGCCAAGGCTTTGGCGGGATAAAGACCGACGAGCAGTACTTC.

This CDR3 is CASSSFTTGPNYGYTF. CDR3 nucleotide sequence: TGTGCCAGCAGTTCTTTTACGACAGGACCCAACTATGGCTACACCTTC. The chain is built from TRBV6-5 and TRBJ1-2; the D gene is possibly TRBD1 (6 bases). CDR1 and CDR2 (germline): MNHEY, SVGAGI. Trimming took 4 bases from V and 2 from J, leaving 17 bases between them. This CDR3 spans 16 amino acids.

The CDR3 sequence: CSVGSGDGANVLTF. CDR3 sequence (DNA): TGCAGCGTTGGGTCAGGGGATGGGGCCAACGTCCTGACTTTC. The V call is TRBV29-1, the J call TRBJ2-6; possibly TRBD1 for D (6 bases). Trimming shortened V by 4 bases and J by 3 bases, and 10 bases separated the two germline ends. There are 14 residues in the CDR3. CDR1 is SQVTM, CDR2 ANQGSEA, per germline.

This clone was found once. The J gene is TRBJ2-1, the V gene TRBV4-2, with a possible D match to TRBD2 (6 bases). Germline V gene lookup returns CDR1 LGHNA and CDR2 YNFKEQ. The CDR3 consists of 16 residues. Between the trimmed V and J ends, which lost 0 bases and 7 bases, there was a span of 16 bases. The CDR3 spells CASSQETSGTFNEQFF. The CDR3 nucleotides are TGTGCCAGCAGCCAAGAGACCTCCGGGACTTTTAATGAGCAGTTCTTC.

The chain uses TRBV9 and TRBJ2-1, with D possibly TRBD1 on 5 matching bases. From germline, CDR1 is SGDLS and CDR2 YYNGEE. Trimming left V 1 base short and J 9 bases short, with 8 bases between. The CDR3 runs to 12 residues. CDR3 in DNA: TGTGCCAGCAGCGTACAGCAGGGTGAGCAGTTCTTC. It codes for CASSVQQGEQFF.

This clone was detected once. CDR3 loop: CASSPSRTGLEQYF. The CDR3 DNA reads as TGTGCCAGCAGCCCCTCAAGAACCGGGCTCGAGCAGTACTTC. The V call is TRBV28, the J call TRBJ2-7; D unclear. Trimming stripped 6 bases from V and 6 bases from J, with 18 bases between. The CDR3 contains 14 residues. The germline CDR1 and CDR2 sequences are MDHEN and SYDVKM.

This sequence joins TRBV5-1 and TRBJ1-1; D not certain. The CDR3 extends over 13 amino acids. Trimming took off 4 bases at V and 1 base at J, with 8 bases between the two ends. From germline, CDR1 is SGHRS and CDR2 YFSETQ. The CDR3 region is CASSEERNTEAFF. Written as DNA, the CDR3 is TGCGCCAGCAGCGAAGAGCGGAACACTGAAGCTTTCTTT.

This chain joins TRBV5-1 and TRBJ2-5; TRBD1 aligns across 8 bases. This CDR3 region has 13 residues. Trimming cost V 3 bases and J 5 bases; bases outside gene matches: 3. CDR1 is SGHRS, CDR2 YFSETQ, per germline. The CDR3 spells CASSSGGAETQYF. CDR3 nucleotide sequence: TGCGCCAGCAGCTCAGGGGGCGCGGAGACCCAGTACTTC.

The gene calls are TRBV6-6 and TRBJ1-1, with 11 bases fitting TRBD1. This CDR3 contains 17 residues. Germline V gives CDR1 MNHNY, CDR2 SVGAGI (reference sequence). The J segment lost 2 bases and the V segment lost 5 bases, leaving 10 bases of the junction unmatched. In nucleotides, the CDR3 is TGTGCCAGCAGTCAACGCCCCGGGACAGGGGGTAACACTGAAGCTTTCTTT. It encodes CASSQRPGTGGNTEAFF.

The chain carries TRBV28 and TRBJ1-1; perhaps TRBD1 as D (5 bases). The CDR3 contains 13 residues. Germline V lookup: CDR1 MDHEN, CDR2 SYDVKM. Trimming removed 5 bases at V and 6 bases at J, with 13 bases between. CDR3 bases: TGTGCCAGCAGTCCGGGGGGAAGGGCTGAAGCTTTCTTT. As protein: CASSPGGRAEAFF.

The chain joins TRBV29-1 to TRBJ2-1; D remains ambiguous. Germline V gives CDR1 SQVTM, CDR2 ANQGSEA. This CDR3 has 14 amino acids. V lost 4 bases, J lost 1 base, and 11 bases lay in between. CDR3 coding DNA: TGCAGCGTTGTTGTGGGTTTGTCCTACAATGAGCAGTTCTTC. Protein product: CSVVVGLSYNEQFF.

The chain recombines TRBV28 with TRBJ1-1; D is possibly TRBD1 (5 bases). Germline CDR1 reads MDHEN; CDR2 reads SYDVKM. V was clipped by 3 bases and J by 0 bases, with 8 bases between them. The CDR3 is 14 amino acids. The CDR3 here is CASSLRGVNTEAFF. The CDR3 DNA reads as TGTGCCAGCAGTTTGCGGGGGGTGAACACTGAAGCTTTCTTT.

The chain carries TRBV13 and TRBJ2-2, with TRBD2 identical over 9 bases. CDR3 size: 14 residues. The ends lost 7 bases at V and 4 bases at J; junction bases unmatched: 4. Germline CDR1 is PRHDT and CDR2 is FYEKMQ (reference sequence). CDR3 sequence (DNA): TGTGCCAGCACCCCTAGCGGGGCCACCGGGGAGCTGTTTTTT. Protein product: CASTPSGATGELFF.

The chain is built from TRBV12-5 and TRBJ1-2; D might be TRBD1 (6 bases). This CDR3 comprises 18 residues. V shed 2 bases and J shed 1 base, with 20 bases lying between them. Germline V CDR1 and CDR2: LGHNT, FRNRAP. The CDR3 coding sequence is TGTGCTAGTGGTTTGCCTCCTCGGGGGCTAGGAAGTAACTATGGCTACACCTTC. Translation gives CASGLPPRGLGSNYGYTF. Variable domain in full (rest from reference TRBV12-5 and TRBJ1-2): DARVTQTPRHKVTEMGQEVTMRCQPILGHNTVFWYRQTMMQGLELLAYFRNRAPLDDSGMPKDRFSAEMPDATLATLKIQPSEPRDSAVYFCASGLPPRGLGSNYGYTFGSGTRLTVV.

This clone has just one count. V gene TRBV7-9 combines with J gene TRBJ2-4, with 12 bases that match TRBD1. V lost 5 bases and J lost 2; bases outside the gene matches: 7. The CDR3 is 17 amino acids. Germline V CDR1 and CDR2: SEHNR, FQNEAQ (reference sequence). The CDR3 here is CASSPGTGGESKNIQYF. CDR3 nucleotides: TGTGCCAGCAGCCCTGGGACAGGGGGCGAGTCCAAAAACATTCAGTACTTC.

This clone was observed a few times. J is TRBJ1-2 and V is TRBV19, with 9 bases matching TRBD1. The CDR3 runs to 18 residues. With V trimmed by 3 bases and J by 8 bases, 19 bases remained unmatched. CDR1 and CDR2 (germline): LNHDA, SQIVND (reference sequence). This chain's CDR3 is CASSISSGTGTWGFGYTF. CDR3 nucleotides: TGTGCCAGTAGTATTTCCTCCGGGACAGGGACTTGGGGTTTCGGCTACACCTTC.